Included here is one T cell receptor beta chain sequence, with context. At least ten counts were recorded for this clonotype. Its antigen is still unknown. The sample holds no much larger clone one base away, and base qualities are not on file. The CDR3 spans 16 residues, from the cysteine through the phenylalanine. The sequence is cut down to CDR3 DNA, 48 bases in frame from base 1. The V end gives up 7 bases and the J end 0 bases, leaving 10 bases in the junction not matched to a gene. Libraries of naive CD8 T cells were built from anywhere between about 20,000 and 1,000,000 sorted cells, with 10%, 30% or 50% of the purified RNA used. Naive CD8 T cells were FACS-sorted as CD8+CD4-CCR7+CD45RA+ on a BD FACSAria II into RLT Plus buffer. To test detection sensitivity, Jurkat RNA equal to some 11 TCR copies was added to samples of about 20,000-1,000,000 naive CD8 T cells. CD8 T cells were enriched using RosetteSep CD8+ T Cell Enrichment Cocktail and Ficoll-Paque, and the enriched cells then underwent ACK red cell lysis.

The method behind the library was PCR. Sequencing relied on an Illumina HiSeq 4000. Preparation of bulk TCR libraries followed a previously described approach, with the TCR primers listed in Table S5. Total RNA was purified with the Qiagen AllPrep DNA/RNA kit. Before analysis, reads from multiple sequencing runs of the same library were pooled. In the source study's methods: Only reads with exact TCR constant sequence were kept, trimmed to 150 nt, and grouped by their 12-nt molecular barcodes. Reads inside each barcode group were sub-clustered using a 15% Levenshtein threshold, and a quality-weighted consensus sequence was constructed for each RNA molecule. Non-functional sequences were discarded, and so were lower-count sequences lying one edit away from another sequence. Based on a fit of two negative binomial distributions, barcode sub-clusters having less than 20% of the maximum read count were discarded. Clones were called with MiXCR by TCRdb after fastp trimmed the public reads at Q25, and only in-frame beta chains were retained. CDR3 protein sequences are deduplicated, and each keeps its most common genes and DNA. In this record, the V and J calls reflect TCRdb's handling and not the investigators' own analysis. Within this sample are some 88,000 distinct CDR3 sequences, with roughly 23% of them counted one time only. Of the sample, more than 1% falls within the top ten clones.

This sample was included in a study of molecular identifiers for immune sequencing clone quantification (dated by TCRdb to 2016 to 2019). General notes on the study: For a replicate experiment, RNA from around 20,000 or 99,000 naive CD8 T cells was divided into five aliquots, of which four were sequenced. The study was a methods study using CD8 T cells to benchmark molecular-identifier clustering-based TCR repertoire sequencing (MIDCIRS) and TCR RNA copy counting.

Summary of the overall study and its limitations: In CMV-specific effector cells, clones with more than 20 RNA copies contained over 99% of molecules, whereas in naive cells such clones contained under 1% of molecules. The naive libraries included spiked-in Jurkat TCR RNA (10 copies' worth), and this Jurkat TCR RNA is not part of the donor repertoire. When barcode sub-clustering was omitted, TCR diversity was inflated by chimeric consensus sequences, with chimeras reaching as high as 47%. Identical TCR molecules sharing a barcode could cause highly expanded clone sizes to be underestimated. Modeling indicated around 3.2 TCR RNA copies recovered per cell, compared with around 10 by digital PCR, which implies a capture efficiency of 25% to 35%. Even against a background of some 1 million naive CD8 T cells, spiked-in Jurkat TCR RNA amounting to a single cell's worth was reported to be detectable.

This receptor chain uses TRBV12-3 or TRBV12-4 and TRBJ2-3, with 7 bases matching TRBD2. What was sequenced was naive CD8+ T cells from blood, with Jurkat cell RNA spiked in. The sample's cell subset or site label, in plain terms: FACS-sorted CD8+CD4-CCR7+CD45RA+ naive T cells. The TCR was taken from a human donor in good health. Some libraries in this study had Jurkat cell RNA spiked in. The DNA is TGTGCCAGCATTCCTGATGCGGGAGATAGCACAGATACGCAGTATTTT. This is translated as CASIPDAGDSTDTQYF.